This T cell receptor beta chain was obtained from a study of CD8+ T cells in alopecia areata. Extracted RNA was reverse transcribed, and the resulting cDNA served as sequencing template. Sequencing was performed with immunoSEQ multiplex PCR; in TCRdb, only in-frame clones are kept and a portion is missing. Of 180,000 or so clones listed, 50% to 65% are singletons. Regarding treatment: oral pan-JAK inhibitor, 5-10 mg twice daily. It was from alopecia areata patients that lesional scalp punch biopsies and peripheral blood were collected. This CDR3 region has 16 residues. In germline, CDR1 is MNHEY, CDR2 SMNVEV (reference sequence). V was pared by 6 bases and J by 6 bases, with 23 bases between.

This clonotype originated in a human donor with alopecia areata. The V gene is TRBV27, the J gene TRBJ1-1; maybe TRBD1 (5 bases). Material: CD8+ T cells sorted from blood, obtained at week 24, from a patient treated with tofacitinib. The CDR3 sequence: CASRAAGGDPGPEAFF. The CDR3 DNA reads as TGTGCCAGCAGAGCCGCCGGGGGGGACCCGGGACCTGAAGCTTTCTTT.